The 18 T cell receptor beta chains reported below all come from one sample, sequenced in a study of glioma-infiltrating T cells. Using RNA template, CDR3s of TCR alpha and beta were amplified with iRepertoire arm-PCR. TCRdb re-analysed the multiplex PCR reads in MiXCR, keeping a single row per CDR3 protein. The repertoire includes 400,000 or so distinct CDR3 sequences, less than 50% of them detected once, and around 12% sits in the top ten. Specimen: glioma tissue, nonneoplastic brain tissue, or PBMCs (not recorded which). The receptors originated from a human donor with low-grade glioma or glioblastoma, undergoing nonglioma brain surgery, or in good health (not recorded which).

About this clonotype: This sequence may be a read error, since a much larger clone differs from it by one base. This chain joins TRBV6-2 or TRBV6-3 and TRBJ2-1, with 9 positions matching TRBD2. The CDR3 totals 18 residues. Germline V CDR1 and CDR2: MNHEY, SVGEGT. V was clipped by 0 bases and J by 9 bases; unmatched bases: 15. This CDR3 is CASSYSGLAGPRGGEQFF. CDR3 sequence (DNA): TGTGCCAGCAGTTACTCTGGTCTAGCGGGACCCCGGGGGGGTGAGCAGTTCTTC.

The sample holds a few counts of this clonotype. The chain recombines TRBV6-2 or TRBV6-3 with TRBJ2-2, with D possibly TRBD2 on 5 matching bases. Trimming removed 5 bases at V and 6 bases at J, with 10 bases between. CDR1 is MNHEY, CDR2 SVGEGT, per germline. The CDR3 runs 13 residues. The CDR3 DNA is TGTGCCAGCAGTCCTTGGCGGGCCGGGGAGCTGTTTTTT. Encoded protein: CASSPWRAGELFF.

This clonotype was recorded a few times. The V gene is TRBV4-1, the J gene TRBJ1-5, with TRBD1 matching 7 bases. Germline lookup yields CDR1 MGHRA and CDR2 YSYEKL. Trimming cost V 0 bases and J 5 bases; bases outside gene matches: 4. The CDR3 is 15 residues long. The chain's CDR3 is CASSQEGQGDQPQHF. CDR3 DNA sequence: TGCGCCAGCAGCCAAGAAGGGCAGGGGGATCAGCCCCAGCATTTT.

V and J are TRBV7-6 and TRBJ2-5; 8 bases map to TRBD1. Losses at the gene ends were 3 bases for V and 4 bases for J; bases not matched to a gene: 7. From germline, CDR1 is SGHVS and CDR2 FNYEAQ. The CDR3 runs 15 residues. The CDR3 DNA follows: TGTGCCAGCAGCTTTCGGGCAGGGGGCGCAGAGACCCAGTACTTC. It specifies CASSFRAGGAETQYF.

This chain links TRBV6-2 or TRBV6-3 with TRBJ1-1, with D perhaps TRBD1 (5 bases). Trimming took off 6 bases at V and 1 base at J, with 18 bases between the two ends. This CDR3 spans 16 amino acids. Germline CDR1 reads MNHEY; CDR2 reads SVGEGT. As DNA, the CDR3 is TGTGCCAGCAGCTTGGAAATGGGACGGAGGAACACTGAAGCTTTCTTT. This encodes CASSLEMGRRNTEAFF.

This chain's CDR3 is CASSPLYDGTGGADTQYF. DNA for the CDR3: TGTGCCAGCTCACCACTGTATGATGGGACAGGGGGTGCAGATACGCAGTATTTT. The chain is built from TRBV18 and TRBJ2-3; 11 nucleotides align to TRBD1. From germline, CDR1 is KGHSH and CDR2 LQKENI. With V trimmed by 1 base and J by 4 bases, 10 bases remained unmatched. The CDR3 is 18 amino acids.

The chain recombines TRBV6-5 with TRBJ2-7, with TRBD1 matching over 7 bases. V trimming: 0 bases; J trimming: 2 bases; junction bases outside the gene matches: 4. The germline gives CDR1 MNHEY, CDR2 SVGAGI. CDR3 length: 15 amino acids. CDR3 DNA sequence: TGTGCCAGCAGTTACTCGGGACAGATGACCTACGAGCAGTACTTC. The encoded protein is CASSYSGQMTYEQYF.

Regarding this clonotype: At one boundary the junction diverges from the germline segment, which might be a read error. The chain employs TRBV6-2 or TRBV6-3 and TRBJ2-3, with D possibly TRBD2 on 5 matching bases. The germline V gene encodes CDR1 MNHEY and CDR2 SVGEGT. The CDR3 has 13 residues. CDR3 sequence reads: CASRLPGFYEQYF. In DNA form, the CDR3 reads TGTGCCAGCAGGTTACCGGGATTCTACGAGCAGTACTTT.

The rearrangement joins TRBV5-1 to TRBJ2-1; 7 positions match TRBD2. V lost 6 bases, J lost 3 bases, and 6 bases stayed unmatched. The CDR3 extends over 14 amino acids. Germline V gives CDR1 SGHRS, CDR2 YFSETQ. The CDR3 DNA sequence: TGCGCCAGCAAAGAGGCTAGCGGCTACAATGAGCAGTTCTTC. This codes for CASKEASGYNEQFF.

This rearrangement joins TRBV24-1 to TRBJ2-3, with a tentative D call TRBD1 (6 bases). V was shortened by 6 bases and J by 2 bases, with 11 bases between the two germline ends. From germline, CDR1 is KGHDR and CDR2 SFDVKD. The CDR3 runs 14 residues. The CDR3, as DNA: TGTGCCACCAGTTCGGACAGCCACACAGATACGCAGTATTTT. This sequence encodes CATSSDSHTDTQYF.

This clonotype was recorded once. This sequence joins TRBV28 and TRBJ2-1, with a weak D call TRBD2 (5 bases). The CDR3 runs to 15 residues. CDR1 is MDHEN, CDR2 SYDVKM, per germline. V dropped 4 bases and J dropped 9 bases, with 19 bases sitting between them. As DNA, the CDR3 is TGTGCCAGCAGTTCCAGTAATTTGCCGGGAAGTGAGCAGTTCTTC. Its protein is CASSSSNLPGSEQFF.

This clonotype was counted many times. The V and J genes are TRBV6-1 and TRBJ2-3; 10 bases are shared with TRBD1. Germline V CDR1 and CDR2: MNHNS, SASEGT. CDR3 size: 16 residues. Trimming took 4 bases from V and 3 from J; bases not matched to a gene: 7. The CDR3 is CASSAPGQGWTDTQYF. CDR3 coding DNA: TGTGCCAGCAGTGCCCCGGGACAGGGGTGGACAGATACGCAGTATTTT.

Regarding this clonotype: A much more abundant neighbour one base away suggests this may be a read error. CDR3 bases: TGTGCCAGCTGTCTTGGGGAAGCCTCTGGAAACACCATATATTTT. Amino acid sequence: CASCLGEASGNTIYF. The gene calls are TRBV6-2 or TRBV6-3 and TRBJ1-3; no clear D. Trimming removed 8 bases at V and 0 bases at J, with 14 bases between. The germline V gene encodes CDR1 MNHEY and CDR2 SVGEGT. The CDR3 runs to 15 residues.

This clonotype was recorded at least ten times. The rearrangement uses TRBV20-1 and TRBJ2-1; a possible D gene is TRBD2 (6 bases). The CDR3 sequence is 13 residues long. Deletions cut 3 bases from V and 5 bases from J, with 11 bases between. The germline V gene encodes CDR1 DFQATT and CDR2 SNEGSKA (reference sequence). CDR3 nucleotides: TGCAGTGCTAGGGGAGGACTCCACAATGAGCAGTTCTTC. Translation: CSARGGLHNEQFF.

Comments on this clonotype: The germline gene is not matched at one end of the junction; a read error may be the cause. V usage is TRBV7-6 and J usage is TRBJ2-1, with 9 positions matching TRBD2. The germline V gene has CDR1 SGHVS and CDR2 FNYEAQ. The CDR3 covers 16 residues. The CDR3 loop reads CASSTLAGGPSNEQLF. The CDR3 coding sequence is TGTGCCAGCAGCACGCTGGCGGGAGGGCCTTCCAATGAGCAGTTATTC.

The genes are TRBV2 and TRBJ2-1; tentatively, D is TRBD1 (6 bases). With 1 base removed from V and 9 bases from J, the gap between germline ends came to 10 bases. This CDR3 has 13 residues. Germline values: CDR1 SNHLY, CDR2 FYNNEI. Written as DNA, the CDR3 is TGTGCCAGCAGTGAAGACAGGGTGGTTGAGCAGTTCTTC. It is translated as CASSEDRVVEQFF.

This clonotype came up many times. The V call is TRBV28, the J call TRBJ1-5; D may be TRBD1 (5 bases). The CDR3 consists of 15 residues. V was trimmed by 2 bases and J by 3 bases, leaving 11 bases between them. The germline gives CDR1 MDHEN, CDR2 SYDVKM. The CDR3 sequence is CASSLIGANNQPQHF. CDR3 coding DNA: TGTGCCAGCAGTTTAATTGGGGCGAACAATCAGCCCCAGCATTTT.

For this clonotype: This may be a read error, as it is one base from a much larger clone. The genes are TRBV27 and TRBJ2-1, with 14 bases aligning to TRBD2. J gave up 9 bases and V 5 bases, and 9 bases lay outside the gene matches. In germline, CDR1 is MNHEY, CDR2 SMNVEV (reference sequence). This CDR3 has 16 amino acids. Here the CDR3 reads CASSLRTSGRTGEQFF. The CDR3, as DNA: TGTGCCAGCAGTCTCCGGACTAGCGGGAGGACTGGTGAGCAGTTCTTC.